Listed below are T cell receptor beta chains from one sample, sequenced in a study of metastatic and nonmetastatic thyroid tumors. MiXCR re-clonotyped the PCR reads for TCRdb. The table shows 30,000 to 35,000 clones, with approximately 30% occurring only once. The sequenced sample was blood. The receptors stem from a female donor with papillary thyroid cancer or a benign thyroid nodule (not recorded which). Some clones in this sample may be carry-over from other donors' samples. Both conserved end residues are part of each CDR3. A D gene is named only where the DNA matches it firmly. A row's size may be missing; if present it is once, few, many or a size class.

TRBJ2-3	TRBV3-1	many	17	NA	CASSHRPAGTSTDTQYF	TGTGCCAGCAGCCATCGGCCAGCCGGAACTAGCACAGATACGCAGTATTTT
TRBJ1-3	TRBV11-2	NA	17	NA	CASSLGFRGPMGNTIYF	TGTGCCAGCAGCTTAGGGTTCAGGGGACCCATGGGTAACACCATATATTTT
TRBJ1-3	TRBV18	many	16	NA	CASSPPSARRGNTIYF	TGTGCCAGCTCACCACCGTCGGCGAGGAGAGGAAACACCATATATTTT
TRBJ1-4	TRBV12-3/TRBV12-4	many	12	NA	CASSFPHEKLFF	TGTGCCAGCAGTTTTCCCCACGAAAAACTGTTTTTT
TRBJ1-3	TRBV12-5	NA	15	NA	CASGLPVDSGNTIYF	TGTGCTAGTGGTCTACCAGTGGACTCTGGAAACACCATATATTTT
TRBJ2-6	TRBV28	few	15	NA	CASSPGTVGANVLTF	TGTGCCAGCAGTCCTGGAACCGTTGGGGCCAACGTCCTGACTTTC
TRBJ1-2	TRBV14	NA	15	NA	CASSHPSHATYGYTF	TGTGCCAGCAGCCACCCCTCGCATGCGACCTATGGCTACACCTTC
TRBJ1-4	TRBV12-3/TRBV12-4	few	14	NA	CASSLAMRDEKLFF	TGTGCCAGCAGTTTAGCGATGAGGGATGAAAAACTGTTTTTT
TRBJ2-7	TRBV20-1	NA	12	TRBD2	CSAEREGDEQYF	TGCAGTGCCGAGCGGGAGGGCGACGAGCAGTACTTC
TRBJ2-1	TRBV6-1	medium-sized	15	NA	CASSEEGSGPNEQFF	TGTGCCAGCAGTGAAGAGGGGTCGGGGCCCAATGAGCAGTTCTTC
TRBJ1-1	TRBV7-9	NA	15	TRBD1	CASSLAGGAYTEAFF	TGTGCCAGCAGCTTAGCAGGGGGCGCCTACACTGAAGCTTTCTTT
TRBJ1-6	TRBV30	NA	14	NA	CAWTLGAPGSPLHF	TGTGCCTGGACTTTAGGGGCCCCTGGTTCACCCCTCCACTTT
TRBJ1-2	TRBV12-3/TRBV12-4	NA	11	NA	CASSDGYGYTF	TGTGCCAGCAGTGATGGGTATGGCTACACCTTC
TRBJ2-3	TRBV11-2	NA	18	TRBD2	CASSPRGGLGPVTDTQYF	TGTGCCAGCAGCCCCCGGGGGGGACTAGGCCCCGTCACAGATACGCAGTATTTT
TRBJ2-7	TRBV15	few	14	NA	CATSDGHGMGEQYF	TGTGCCACCAGCGATGGACATGGGATGGGGGAGCAGTACTTC
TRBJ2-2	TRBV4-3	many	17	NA	CASSLCYYTGCGGELFF	TGCGCCAGCAGCTTGTGCTATTATACGGGTTGCGGCGGGGAGCTGTTTTTT
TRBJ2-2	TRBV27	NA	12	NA	CASSFPGRELFF	TGTGCCAGCAGTTTCCCGGGCAGGGAGCTGTTTTTT
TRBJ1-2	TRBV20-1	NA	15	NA	CNARDRGTWRHGYTF	TGCAATGCTAGGGACCGCGGGACATGGAGGCATGGCTACACCTTC
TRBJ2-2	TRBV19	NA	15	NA	CASSSRRPNTGELFF	TGTGCCAGTAGTAGTAGACGGCCGAACACCGGGGAGCTGTTTTTT
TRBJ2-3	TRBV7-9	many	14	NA	CASTGGRRTDTQYF	TGTGCCAGCACCGGGGGTCGACGCACAGATACGCAGTATTTT
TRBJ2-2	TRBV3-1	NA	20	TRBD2	CASSQKLFDVAGMNTGELFF	TGTGCCAGCAGCCAGAAACTTTTCGACGTAGCGGGAATGAACACCGGGGAGCTGTTTTTT
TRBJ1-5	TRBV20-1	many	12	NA	CSARDSNQPQHF	TGCAGTGCTAGAGACAGCAATCAGCCCCAGCATTTT
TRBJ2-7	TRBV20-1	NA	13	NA	CSAKNRVSYEQYF	TGCAGTGCTAAAAACAGGGTCTCCTACGAGCAGTACTTC
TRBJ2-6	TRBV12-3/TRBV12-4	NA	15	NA	CASSLRGAGSNVLTF	TGTGCCAGCAGTTTACGGGGGGCTGGGTCCAACGTCCTTACTTTC
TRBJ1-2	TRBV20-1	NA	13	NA	CSARDETNYGYTF	TGCAGTGCTAGAGATGAAACTAACTATGGCTACACCTTC
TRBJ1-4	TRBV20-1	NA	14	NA	CSAQEVSTNEKLLF	TGCAGTGCCCAAGAAGTTTCTACTAATGAAAAACTGTTATTT
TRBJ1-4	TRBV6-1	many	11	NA	CASRLEQLLFF	TGTGCCAGCAGGTTAGAGCAACTATTGTTTTTT
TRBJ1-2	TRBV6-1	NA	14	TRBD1	CASSEGTGRYGYTF	TGCGCCAGCAGTGAAGGGACAGGGCGCTATGGCTACACCTTC
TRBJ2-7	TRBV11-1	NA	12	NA	CASSWDFGELYF	TGTGCCAGCAGCTGGGATTTCGGGGAGCTGTACTTC
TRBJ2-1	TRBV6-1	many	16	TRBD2	CASSGGSGGGDNEQFF	TGTGCCAGCAGCGGGGGTAGCGGGGGAGGAGACAATGAGCAGTTCTTC
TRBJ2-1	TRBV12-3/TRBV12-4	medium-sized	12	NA	CASSLSYNEQFF	TGTGCCAGCAGTTTGAGTTACAATGAGCAGTTCTTC
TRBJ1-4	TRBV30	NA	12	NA	CASGQQYEKLFF	TGTGCCTCCGGACAGCAGTATGAAAAACTGTTTTTT
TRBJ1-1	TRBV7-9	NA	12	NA	CASSLVGSQAFF	TGTGCCAGCAGCTTAGTTGGGTCTCAAGCTTTCTTT
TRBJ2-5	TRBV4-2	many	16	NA	CASSQDHREFQETQYF	TGTGCCAGCAGCCAAGATCACAGGGAATTCCAAGAGACCCAGTACTTC
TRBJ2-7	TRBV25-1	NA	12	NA	CASESSTYEQYF	TGTGCCAGTGAAAGCAGCACCTACGAGCAGTACTTC
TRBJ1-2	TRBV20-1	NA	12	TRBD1	CSAGFRGLGYTF	TGCAGTGCGGGGTTTAGGGGGCTTGGCTACACCTTC